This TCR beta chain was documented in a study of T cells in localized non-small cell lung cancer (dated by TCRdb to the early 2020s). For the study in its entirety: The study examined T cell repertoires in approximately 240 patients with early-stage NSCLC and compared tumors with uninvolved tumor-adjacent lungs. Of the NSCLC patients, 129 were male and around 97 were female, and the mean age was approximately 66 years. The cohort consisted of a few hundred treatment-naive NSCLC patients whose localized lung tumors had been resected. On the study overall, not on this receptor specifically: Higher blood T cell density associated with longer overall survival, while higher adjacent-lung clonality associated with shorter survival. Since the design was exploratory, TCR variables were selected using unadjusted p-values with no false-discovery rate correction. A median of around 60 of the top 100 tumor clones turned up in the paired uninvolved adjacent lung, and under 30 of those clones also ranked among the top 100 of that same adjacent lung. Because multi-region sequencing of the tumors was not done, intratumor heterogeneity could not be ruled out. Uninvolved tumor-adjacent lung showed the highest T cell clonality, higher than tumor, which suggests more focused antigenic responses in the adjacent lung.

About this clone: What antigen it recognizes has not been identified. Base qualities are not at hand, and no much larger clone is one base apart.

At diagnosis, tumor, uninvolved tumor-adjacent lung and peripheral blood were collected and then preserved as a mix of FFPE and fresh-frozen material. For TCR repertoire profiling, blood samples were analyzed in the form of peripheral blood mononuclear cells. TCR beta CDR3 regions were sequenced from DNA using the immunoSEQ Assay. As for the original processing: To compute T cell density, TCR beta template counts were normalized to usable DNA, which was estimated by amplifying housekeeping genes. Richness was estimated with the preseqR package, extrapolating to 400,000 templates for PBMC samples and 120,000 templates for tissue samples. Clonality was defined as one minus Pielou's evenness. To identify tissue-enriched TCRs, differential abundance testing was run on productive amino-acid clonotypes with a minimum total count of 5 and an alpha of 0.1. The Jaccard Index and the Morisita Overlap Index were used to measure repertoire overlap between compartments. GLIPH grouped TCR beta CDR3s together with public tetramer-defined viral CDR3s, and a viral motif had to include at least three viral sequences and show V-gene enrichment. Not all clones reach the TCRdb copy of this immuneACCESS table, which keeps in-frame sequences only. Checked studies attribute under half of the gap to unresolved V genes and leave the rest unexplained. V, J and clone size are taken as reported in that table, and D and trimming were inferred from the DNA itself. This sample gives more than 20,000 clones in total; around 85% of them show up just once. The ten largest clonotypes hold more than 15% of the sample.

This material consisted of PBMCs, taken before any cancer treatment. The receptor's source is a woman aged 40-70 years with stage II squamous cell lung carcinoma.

The nucleotide sequence is TGTGCCAGCAGTTACAGGGGATACGACTATGGCTACACCTTC. Its protein is CASSYRGYDYGYTF. The rearrangement joined TRBV6-5 to TRBJ1-2, with TRBD1 perhaps the D gene, on 5 matching bases. As encoded in the germline V gene, CDR1 is MNHEY while CDR2 is SVGAGI. The junction shows trimming of 2 bases on V and 3 bases on J, plus 10 bases between the germline ends. The CDR3 has 14 amino acids, counting the end cysteine and phenylalanine. The entry retains the CDR3 DNA only, 42 bases that are in frame from base 1.